This T cell receptor beta chain was obtained from a study of regulatory T cells in long-lasting Graves disease. This clonotype was seen at least ten times. Time point given: newly diagnosed GD, antithyroid drugs for less than 3 months. RNA from PBMCs was the source of the TCR library. The CDR3 sequence is 11 residues long. Germline values: CDR1 LNHNV, CDR2 YYDKDF (reference sequence). Trimming cost V 4 bases and J 5 bases, with 2 bases left between them. To make TCR beta libraries, researchers used iRepertoire HTBI primers and Arm-PCR of CDR3 regions. TCRdb recomputed calls from the multiplex PCR reads with MiXCR, one row per CDR3 protein. This sample carries 500,000 or so distinct CDR3 sequences, roughly a sixth of them seen once, and the ten largest clones take 25%. This same sample was also part of a study on T cells in Graves' hyperthyroidism and ophthalmopathy. That source adds: Stable disease denoted Graves' hyperthyroidism without ophthalmopathy progression within 18 months. First-round RT-PCR of the TCR CDR3 relied on the HTBI primer set. Most thyroid clonotypes expanded above 0.001 appeared in blood too. Ophthalmopathy, as predicted by the model, came a median 6.5 months after the prediction.

The TCR sequence derives from a woman between 40 and 65 years old with Graves disease. The source material was peripheral blood mononuclear cells (PBMCs), sampled at new diagnosis, from a patient treated with antithyroid drugs. The chain is built from TRBV15 and TRBJ1-4; D gene unclear. CDR3 region: CATSTNEKLFF. DNA for the CDR3: TGTGCCACCAGCACGAATGAAAAACTGTTTTTT. Using reference TRBV15 and TRBJ1-4 for the parts outside the CDR3, the full variable domain is DAMVIQNPRYQVTQFGKPVTLSCSQTLNHNVMYWYQQKSSQAPKLLFHYYDKDFNNEADTPDNFQSRRPNTSFCFLDIRSPGLGDTAMYLCATSTNEKLFFGSGTQLSVL.